The 19 T cell receptor beta chains below come from one sample, sequenced in a study of blood T cells in healthy people across ages. Through a sample-barcoded 5' primer and a J-beta primer mix, a second PCR was run for 7 to 11 cycles. TCRdb re-analysed the 5' RACE reads in MiXCR, keeping a single row per CDR3 protein. The sample records about 1.6 million distinct CDR3 sequences, about 31% being singletons. Sequenced sample: blood. These TCRs come from a woman between 25 and 40 years old in good health.

This clonotype was picked up a small number of times. This chain's CDR3 is CASSYEWEGDSPLHF. As DNA, the CDR3 is TGTGCCAGCAGTTACGAATGGGAAGGAGATTCACCCCTCCACTTT. The V and J genes are TRBV6-6 and TRBJ1-6; the D is unclear. Germline V gene data show CDR1 as MNHNY and CDR2 as SVGAGI (reference sequence). Trimming removed 2 bases from V and 8 bases from J, with 13 bases in between. The CDR3 has 15 residues.

The rearrangement joins TRBV29-1 to TRBJ1-2, with 11 bases aligning to TRBD1. From germline, CDR1 is SQVTM and CDR2 ANQGSEA. The V and J ends lost 5 bases and 5 bases, in that order; junction bases with no gene match: 7. The CDR3 is 14 amino acids. This CDR3 is CSVWDRGSGYGYTF. CDR3 DNA: TGCAGCGTTTGGGACAGGGGGAGTGGTTATGGCTACACCTTC.

The table lists this clonotype with many counts. The gene calls are TRBV5-1 and TRBJ2-5; a possible D gene is TRBD1 (6 bases). Germline assignment: CDR1 SGHRS and CDR2 YFSETQ. CDR3 length equals 14 residues. The V and J ends lost 4 bases and 2 bases respectively, with 12 bases between them. The DNA for the CDR3 is TGCGCCAGCAGCAGTCCAGGGGTACAAGAGACCCAGTACTTC. This codes for CASSSPGVQETQYF. Filled out from reference TRBV5-1 and TRBJ2-5, the complete variable domain reads KAGVTQTPRYLIKTRGQQVTLSCSPISGHRSVSWYQQTPGQGLQFLFEYFSETQRNKGNFPGRFSGRQFSNSRSEMNVSTLELGDSALYLCASSSPGVQETQYFGPGTRLLVL.

In this sample, this clonotype turned up many times. The J gene is TRBJ2-7, the V gene TRBV29-1; D is uncertain. CDR3 length: 9 residues. Germline CDR1 is SQVTM and CDR2 is ANQGSEA. V shed 8 bases and J shed 7 bases, with 9 bases lying between them. The CDR3 region has the DNA TGCAGCCCCGGCGGAGAGCAGTACTTC. Translation: CSPGGEQYF.

This clonotype was observed once. J is TRBJ1-1 and V is TRBV15; TRBD1 agrees at 8 bases. The junction had 4 bases not matched to a gene; V was cut back by 1 base and J by 6 bases. This CDR3 has 14 residues. Germline V lookup: CDR1 LNHNV, CDR2 YYDKDF (reference sequence). As DNA, the CDR3 is TGTGCCACCAGCAGAGGGACAGGGATTGCTGAAGCTTTCTTT. Protein: CATSRGTGIAEAFF.

This clonotype was seen more than once but under ten times. This chain links TRBV6-1 with TRBJ2-6; 10 bases line up with TRBD1. Trimming took 7 bases from V and 2 from J; bases not matched to a gene: 5. The CDR3 is made up of 16 amino acids. Germline V CDR1 and CDR2: MNHNS, SASEGT. CDR3 residues: CASNRGTGAGANVLTF. CDR3 sequence (DNA): TGTGCCAGCAACAGGGGGACAGGGGCTGGGGCCAACGTCCTGACTTTC.

This clonotype has just a few counts. The CDR3 region is CASSVAQWGEAFF. CDR3 nucleotide sequence: TGTGCCAGCAGCGTAGCACAGTGGGGGGAAGCTTTCTTT. The genes are TRBV9 and TRBJ1-1; maybe TRBD1 (5 bases). V dropped 0 bases and J dropped 8 bases, with 11 bases sitting between them. This CDR3 is built from 13 residues. The germline V gene has CDR1 SGDLS and CDR2 YYNGEE.

The chain carries TRBV20-1 and TRBJ2-7, with 8 nucleotides matching TRBD2. The CDR3 consists of 13 residues. Trimming at V came to 6 bases and at J to 2 bases, leaving 6 bases not matched to a gene. Germline V CDR1 and CDR2: DFQATT, SNEGSKA (reference sequence). The CDR3 DNA sequence: TGCAGTGCCCTTAGCGGGAACACCTACGAGCAGTACTTC. Its translation: CSALSGNTYEQYF.

In this sample, this clonotype turned up a few times. The chain uses TRBV20-1 and TRBJ1-2; D is perhaps TRBD1 (5 bases). V was cut by 0 bases and J by 8 bases, with 16 bases left in between. From germline, CDR1 is DFQATT and CDR2 SNEGSKA (reference sequence). The length of the CDR3 is 14 residues. The CDR3 nucleotides read TGCAGTGCTAGAGATGGGGGGGAGGTTGGAGGCTACACCTTC. This encodes CSARDGGEVGGYTF.

This clonotype was detected a few times. The rearrangement links TRBV28 to TRBJ2-5; TRBD1 agrees at 10 bases. This CDR3 has 19 amino acids. In germline, CDR1 is MDHEN, CDR2 SYDVKM. The V gene end was trimmed by 4 bases and the J gene end by 0 bases; junction bases not matched to a gene: 14. CDR3 DNA: TGTGCCAGCAGTTCCGTATTGGCTTCGGGACAGGGGAACCAAGAGACCCAGTACTTC. It encodes CASSSVLASGQGNQETQYF.

This clonotype was observed a handful of times. The chain has TRBV28 and TRBJ2-1; D is unresolved. V was trimmed by 6 bases and J by 9 bases, leaving 12 bases between them. CDR3 length: 12 amino acids. Germline V lookup: CDR1 MDHEN, CDR2 SYDVKM. The CDR3 sequence: CASSRRSAEQFF. Written as DNA, the CDR3 is TGTGCCAGCAGCCGTAGGTCAGCTGAGCAGTTCTTC.

This clonotype was counted only a few times. This chain joins TRBV7-3 and TRBJ1-2; 8 bases agree with TRBD1. V was clipped by 5 bases and J by 4 bases; unmatched bases: 9. The CDR3 contains 15 residues. Germline V gene sequence: CDR1 SGHTA, CDR2 FQGTGA. Written as DNA, the CDR3 is TGTGCCAGCAGCCAAAGGACAGGGATAGGCTATGGCTACACCTTC. It encodes CASSQRTGIGYGYTF.

This clonotype was seen a single time. The rearrangement links TRBV28 to TRBJ1-5, with TRBD1 as a possible D gene (6 bases). Germline CDR1 and CDR2: MDHEN and SYDVKM. Trimming left V 4 bases short and J 7 bases short, with 11 bases between. CDR3 length: 13 residues. CDR3 residues: CASSWGGQQPQHF. CDR3 nucleotide sequence: TGTGCCAGCAGTTGGGGGGGGCAACAGCCCCAGCATTTT.

A remark on this clonotype: Being one base from a much bigger clone, this may be a read error. The chain uses TRBV29-1 and TRBJ2-4; TRBD1 matches at 8 bases. The J call may be mistaken, given a closer DNA end match to TRBJ2-7. The CDR3 is made up of 15 amino acids. Germline V gene sequence: CDR1 SQVTM, CDR2 ANQGSEA. CDR3 sequence: CSVEGSGQDSYEQYF. CDR3 in DNA: TGCAGCGTTGAGGGGTCGGGACAGGATTCCTACGAGCAGTACTTC.

The V and J genes are TRBV13 and TRBJ2-1; 9 positions agree with TRBD2. Matching the DNA end better, TRBJ2-7 makes the J call doubtful. Looked up from germline, CDR1 is PRHDT and CDR2 is FYEKMQ (reference sequence). The CDR3 is 15 amino acids. The CDR3 coding sequence is TGTGCCAGCAGCCCCTTTGGCGGGGGGGCTGGGGAGCAGTACTTC. Its translation is CASSPFGGGAGEQYF.

This clonotype was counted between two and nine times. The gene calls are TRBV7-8 and TRBJ2-5, with unresolved D. Germline V gene data show CDR1 as SGHVS and CDR2 as FQNEAQ. The CDR3 runs 16 residues. V was pared by 6 bases and J by 5 bases, with 22 bases between. The CDR3 loop reads CASRPWKGSGEETQYF. Written as DNA, the CDR3 is TGTGCCAGCAGACCTTGGAAAGGATCTGGCGAGGAGACCCAGTACTTC.

The chain's CDR3 is CASSLSAHPVDEQYF. The DNA of the CDR3 is TGTGCCAGCAGCTTATCTGCACACCCCGTAGACGAGCAGTACTTC. The V call is TRBV7-3, the J call TRBJ2-7; no reliable D call. V gave up 2 bases and J gave up 5 bases, with 16 bases separating them. The CDR3 runs 15 residues. Germline V gives CDR1 SGHTA, CDR2 FQGTGA.

This clonotype was observed a few times. This rearrangement joins TRBV30 to TRBJ2-7; 8 bases fit TRBD2. The J segment lost 5 bases and the V segment lost 2 bases, leaving 8 bases of the junction unmatched. Germline CDR1 and CDR2: GTSNPN and SVGIG (reference sequence). This CDR3 has 14 amino acids. The CDR3 coding sequence is TGTGCCTGGAGTAAGGGACTAGGGCAGGACGAGCAGTACTTC. Its protein product is CAWSKGLGQDEQYF.

The J gene is TRBJ2-1, the V gene TRBV28, with 7 bases lining up with TRBD1. This CDR3 has 15 residues. V gave up 3 bases and J gave up 8 bases; unmatched junction bases: 10. Germline values: CDR1 MDHEN, CDR2 SYDVKM. The CDR3 sequence: CASSFRDSVRDEQFF. CDR3 nucleotides: TGTGCCAGCAGTTTCCGGGACAGCGTTCGCGATGAGCAGTTCTTC.